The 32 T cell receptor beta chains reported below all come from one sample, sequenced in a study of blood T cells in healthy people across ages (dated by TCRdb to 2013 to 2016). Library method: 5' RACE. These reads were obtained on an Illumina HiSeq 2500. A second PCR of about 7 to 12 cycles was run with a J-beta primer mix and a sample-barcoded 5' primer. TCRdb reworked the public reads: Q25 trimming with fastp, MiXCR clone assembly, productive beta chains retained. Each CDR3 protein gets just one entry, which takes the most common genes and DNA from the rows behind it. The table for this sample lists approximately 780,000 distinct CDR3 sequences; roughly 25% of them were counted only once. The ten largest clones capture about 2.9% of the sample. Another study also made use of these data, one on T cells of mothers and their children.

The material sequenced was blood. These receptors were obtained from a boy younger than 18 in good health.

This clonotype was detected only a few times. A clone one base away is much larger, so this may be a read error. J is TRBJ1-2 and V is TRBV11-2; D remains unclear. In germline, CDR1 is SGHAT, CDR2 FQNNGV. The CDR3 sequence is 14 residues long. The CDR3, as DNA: TGTACCAGCAGCTTAATGGGCACTAACTATGGCTACACCTTC. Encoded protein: CTSSLMGTNYGYTF. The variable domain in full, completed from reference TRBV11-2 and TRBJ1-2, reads EAGVAQSPRYKIIEKRQSVAFWCNPISGHATLYWYQQILGQGPKLLIQFQNNGVVDDSQLPKDRFSAERLKGVDSTLKIQPAKLEDSAVYLCTSSLMGTNYGYTFGSGTRLTVV.

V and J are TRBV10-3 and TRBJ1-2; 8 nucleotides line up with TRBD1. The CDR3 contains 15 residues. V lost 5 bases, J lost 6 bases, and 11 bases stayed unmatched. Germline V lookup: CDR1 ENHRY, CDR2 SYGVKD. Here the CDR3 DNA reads TGTGCCATCAGTCCACGCGGACAGGGAGAGGATGGCTACACCTTC. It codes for CAISPRGQGEDGYTF.

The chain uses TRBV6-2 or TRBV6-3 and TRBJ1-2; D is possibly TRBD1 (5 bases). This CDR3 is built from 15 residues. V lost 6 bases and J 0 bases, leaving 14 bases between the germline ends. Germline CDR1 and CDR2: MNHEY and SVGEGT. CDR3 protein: CASRAQGEANYGYTF. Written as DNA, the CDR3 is TGTGCCAGCAGGGCGCAGGGCGAAGCTAACTATGGCTACACCTTC.

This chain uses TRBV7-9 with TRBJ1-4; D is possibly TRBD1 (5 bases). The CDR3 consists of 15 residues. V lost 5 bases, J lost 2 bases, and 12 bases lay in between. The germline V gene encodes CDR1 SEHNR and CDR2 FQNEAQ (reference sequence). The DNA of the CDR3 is TGTGCCAGCAGCACCGGGACGGGTACTAATGAAAAACTGTTTTTT. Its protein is CASSTGTGTNEKLFF.

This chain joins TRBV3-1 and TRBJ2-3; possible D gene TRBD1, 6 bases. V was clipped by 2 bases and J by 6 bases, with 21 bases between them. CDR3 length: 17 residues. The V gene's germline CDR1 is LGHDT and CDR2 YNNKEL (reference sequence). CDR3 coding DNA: TGTGCCAGCAGCCAATCCCGGTATAGGACAGCGGCGGATACGCAGTATTTT. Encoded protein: CASSQSRYRTAADTQYF.

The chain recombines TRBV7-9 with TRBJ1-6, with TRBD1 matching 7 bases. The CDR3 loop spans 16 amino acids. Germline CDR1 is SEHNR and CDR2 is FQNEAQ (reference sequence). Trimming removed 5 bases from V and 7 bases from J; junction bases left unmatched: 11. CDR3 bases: TGTGCCAGCAGCCTCAGCGGGGGCAGGGGGAATTCACCCCTCCACTTT. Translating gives CASSLSGGRGNSPLHF. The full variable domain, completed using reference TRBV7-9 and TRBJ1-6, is DTGVSQNPRHKITKRGQNVTFRCDPISEHNRLYWYRQTLGQGPEFLTYFQNEAQLEKSRLLSDRFSAERPKGSFSTLEIQRTEQGDSAMYLCASSLSGGRGNSPLHFGNGTRLTVT.

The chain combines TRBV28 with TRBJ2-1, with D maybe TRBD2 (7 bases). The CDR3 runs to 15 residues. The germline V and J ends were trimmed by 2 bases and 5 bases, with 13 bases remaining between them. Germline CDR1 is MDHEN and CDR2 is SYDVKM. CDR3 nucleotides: TGTGCCAGCAGTTTACCGGGGGGCCGGGACAATGAGCAGTTCTTC. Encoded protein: CASSLPGGRDNEQFF.

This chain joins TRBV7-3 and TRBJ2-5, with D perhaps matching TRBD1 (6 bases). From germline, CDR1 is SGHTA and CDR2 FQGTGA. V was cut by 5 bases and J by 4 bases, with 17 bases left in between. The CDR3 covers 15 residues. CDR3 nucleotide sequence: TGTGCCAGCAGCCAGACAGGATCCGAAGGAGAGACCCAGTACTTC. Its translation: CASSQTGSEGETQYF.

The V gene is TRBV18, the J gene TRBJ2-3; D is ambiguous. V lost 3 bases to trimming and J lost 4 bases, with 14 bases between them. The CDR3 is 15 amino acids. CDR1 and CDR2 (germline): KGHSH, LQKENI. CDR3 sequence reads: CASSPVGSSPDTQYF. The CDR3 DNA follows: TGTGCCAGCTCACCGGTGGGCTCCTCCCCAGATACGCAGTATTTT.

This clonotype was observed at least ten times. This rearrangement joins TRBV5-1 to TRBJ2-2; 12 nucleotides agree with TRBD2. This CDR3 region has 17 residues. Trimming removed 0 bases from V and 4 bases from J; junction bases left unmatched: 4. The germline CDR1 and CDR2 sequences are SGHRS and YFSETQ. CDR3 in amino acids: CASSLVPGLAGTGELFF. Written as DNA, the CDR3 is TGCGCCAGCAGCTTGGTACCGGGACTAGCGGGCACCGGGGAGCTGTTTTTT. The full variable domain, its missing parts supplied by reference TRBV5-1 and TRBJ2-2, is KAGVTQTPRYLIKTRGQQVTLSCSPISGHRSVSWYQQTPGQGLQFLFEYFSETQRNKGNFPGRFSGRQFSNSRSEMNVSTLELGDSALYLCASSLVPGLAGTGELFFGEGSRLTVL.

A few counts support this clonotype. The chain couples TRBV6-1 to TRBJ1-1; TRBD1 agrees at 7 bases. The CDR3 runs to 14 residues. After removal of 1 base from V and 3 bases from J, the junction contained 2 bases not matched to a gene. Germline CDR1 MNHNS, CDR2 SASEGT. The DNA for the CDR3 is TGTGCCAGCAGTGAAGGGGACAGCTACACTGAAGCTTTCTTT. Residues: CASSEGDSYTEAFF.

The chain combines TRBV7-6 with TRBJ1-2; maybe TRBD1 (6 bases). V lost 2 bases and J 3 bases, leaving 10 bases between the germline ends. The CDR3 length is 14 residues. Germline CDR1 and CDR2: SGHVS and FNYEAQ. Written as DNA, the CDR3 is TGTGCCAGCAGCTTAATGGGGGGCGACTATGGCTACACCTTC. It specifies CASSLMGGDYGYTF. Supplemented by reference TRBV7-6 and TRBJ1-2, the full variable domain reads GAGVSQSPRYKVTKRGQDVALRCDPISGHVSLYWYRQALGQGPEFLTYFNYEAQQDKSGLPNDRFSAERPEGSISTLTIQRTEQRDSAMYRCASSLMGGDYGYTFGSGTRLTVV.

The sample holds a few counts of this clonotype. This chain's CDR3 is CSAREQIGGGYTF. Here the CDR3 DNA reads TGCAGTGCTAGAGAACAGATAGGGGGTGGCTACACCTTC. The chain recombines TRBV20-1 with TRBJ1-2, with TRBD1 as a possible D gene (6 bases). Trimming took off 0 bases at V and 7 bases at J, with 12 bases between the two ends. Looked up from germline, CDR1 is DFQATT and CDR2 is SNEGSKA (reference sequence). The CDR3 is 13 residues long.

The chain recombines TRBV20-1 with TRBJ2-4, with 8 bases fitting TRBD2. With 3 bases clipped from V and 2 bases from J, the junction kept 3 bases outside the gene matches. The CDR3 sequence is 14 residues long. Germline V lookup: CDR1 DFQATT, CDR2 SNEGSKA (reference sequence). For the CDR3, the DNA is TGCAGTGCTAGCGGGGGGGCCCCCAAAAACATTCAGTACTTC. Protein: CSASGGAPKNIQYF.

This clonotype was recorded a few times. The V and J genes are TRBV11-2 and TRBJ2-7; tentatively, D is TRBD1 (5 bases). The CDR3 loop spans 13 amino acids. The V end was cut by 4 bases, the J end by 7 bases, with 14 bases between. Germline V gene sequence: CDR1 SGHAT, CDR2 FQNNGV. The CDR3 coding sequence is TGTGCCAGCAGCTACACCGACAGTTGGGAGCAGTACTTC. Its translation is CASSYTDSWEQYF.

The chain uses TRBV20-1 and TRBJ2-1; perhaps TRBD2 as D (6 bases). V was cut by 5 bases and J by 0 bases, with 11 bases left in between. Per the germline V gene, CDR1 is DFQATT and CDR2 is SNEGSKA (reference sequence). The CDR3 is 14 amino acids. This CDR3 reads CSAGGFSSYNEQFF. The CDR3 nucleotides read TGCAGTGCTGGGGGGTTCAGCTCCTACAATGAGCAGTTCTTC.

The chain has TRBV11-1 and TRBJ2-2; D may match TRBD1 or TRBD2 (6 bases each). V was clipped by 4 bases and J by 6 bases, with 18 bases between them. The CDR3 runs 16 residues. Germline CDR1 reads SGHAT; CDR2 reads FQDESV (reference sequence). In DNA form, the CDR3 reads TGTGCCAGCAGCTCCCGAAGGGGGGACTCCCCCGGGGAGCTGTTTTTT. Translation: CASSSRRGDSPGELFF.

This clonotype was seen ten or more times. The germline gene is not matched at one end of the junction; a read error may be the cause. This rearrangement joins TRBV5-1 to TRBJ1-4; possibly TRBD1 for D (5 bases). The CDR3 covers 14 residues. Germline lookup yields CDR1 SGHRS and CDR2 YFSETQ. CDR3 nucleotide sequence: TGTGCCAGCAGCCCGACAGCAACTAATGAAAAACTGTTTTTT. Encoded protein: CASSPTATNEKLFF.

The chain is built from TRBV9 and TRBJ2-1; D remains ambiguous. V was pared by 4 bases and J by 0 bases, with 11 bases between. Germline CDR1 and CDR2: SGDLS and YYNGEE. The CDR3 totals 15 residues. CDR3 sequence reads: CASSSTISSYNEQFF. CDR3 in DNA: TGTGCCAGCAGCTCCACGATTAGCTCCTACAATGAGCAGTTCTTC.

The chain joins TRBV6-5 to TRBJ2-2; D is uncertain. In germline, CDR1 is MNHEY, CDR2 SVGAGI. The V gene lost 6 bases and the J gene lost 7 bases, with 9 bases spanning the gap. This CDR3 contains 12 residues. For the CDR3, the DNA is TGTGCCAGCAGCCCCCCGGTCGGGGAGCTGTTTTTT. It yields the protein CASSPPVGELFF.

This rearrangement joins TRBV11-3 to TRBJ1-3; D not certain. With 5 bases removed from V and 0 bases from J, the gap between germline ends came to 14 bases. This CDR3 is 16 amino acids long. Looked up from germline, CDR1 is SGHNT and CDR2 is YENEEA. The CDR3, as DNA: TGTGCCAGCAGCGCCCCTAGAAGGCCCTCTGGAAACACCATATATTTT. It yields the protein CASSAPRRPSGNTIYF.

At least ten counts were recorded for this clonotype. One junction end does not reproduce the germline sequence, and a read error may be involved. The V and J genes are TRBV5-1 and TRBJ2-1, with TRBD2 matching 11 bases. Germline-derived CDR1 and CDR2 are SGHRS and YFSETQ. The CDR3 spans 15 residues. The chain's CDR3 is CASSFSGGAYNEQFF. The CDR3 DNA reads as TGTGCCAGCAGCTTTAGCGGGGGGGCATACAATGAGCAGTTCTTC.

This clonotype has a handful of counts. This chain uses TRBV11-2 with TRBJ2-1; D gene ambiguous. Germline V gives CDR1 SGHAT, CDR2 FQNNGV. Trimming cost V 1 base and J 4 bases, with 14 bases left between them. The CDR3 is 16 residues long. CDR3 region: CASSLGGLVDYNEQFF. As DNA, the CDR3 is TGTGCCAGCAGCTTAGGTGGTTTGGTAGATTACAATGAGCAGTTCTTC.

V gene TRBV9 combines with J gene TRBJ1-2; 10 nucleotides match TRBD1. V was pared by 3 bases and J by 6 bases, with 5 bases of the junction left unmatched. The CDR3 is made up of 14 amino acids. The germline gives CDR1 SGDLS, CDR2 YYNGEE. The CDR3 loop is CASSEWDRGHGYTF. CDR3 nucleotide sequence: TGTGCCAGCAGCGAGTGGGACAGGGGCCATGGCTACACCTTC.

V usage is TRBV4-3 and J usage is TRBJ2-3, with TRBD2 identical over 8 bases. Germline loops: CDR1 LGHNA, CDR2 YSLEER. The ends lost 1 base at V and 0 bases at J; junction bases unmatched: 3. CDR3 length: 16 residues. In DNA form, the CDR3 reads TGCGCCAGCAGCCAAGGGGGACTAGGGAGCACAGATACGCAGTATTTT. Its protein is CASSQGGLGSTDTQYF.

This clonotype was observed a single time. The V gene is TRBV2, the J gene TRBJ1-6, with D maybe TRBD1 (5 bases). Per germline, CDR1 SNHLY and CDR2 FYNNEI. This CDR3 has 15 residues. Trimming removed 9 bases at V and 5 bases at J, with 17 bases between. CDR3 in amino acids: CASTREGRDNSPLHF. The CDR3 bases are TGTGCCAGTACCCGGGAGGGGCGGGATAATTCACCCCTCCACTTT.

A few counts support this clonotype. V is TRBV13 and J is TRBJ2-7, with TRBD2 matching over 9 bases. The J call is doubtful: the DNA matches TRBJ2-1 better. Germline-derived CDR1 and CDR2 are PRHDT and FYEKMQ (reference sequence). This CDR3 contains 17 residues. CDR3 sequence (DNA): TGTGCCAGCAGCTTAGACCGGGCGGGGGGGCGATATAATGAGCAGTTCTTC. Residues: CASSLDRAGGRYNEQFF.

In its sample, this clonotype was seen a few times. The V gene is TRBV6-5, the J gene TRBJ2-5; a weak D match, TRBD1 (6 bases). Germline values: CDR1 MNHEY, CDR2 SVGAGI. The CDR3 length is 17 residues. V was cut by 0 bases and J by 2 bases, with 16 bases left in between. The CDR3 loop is CASSYSGAGVGQETQYF. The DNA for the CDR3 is TGTGCCAGCAGTTACTCGGGAGCAGGGGTGGGACAAGAGACCCAGTACTTC.

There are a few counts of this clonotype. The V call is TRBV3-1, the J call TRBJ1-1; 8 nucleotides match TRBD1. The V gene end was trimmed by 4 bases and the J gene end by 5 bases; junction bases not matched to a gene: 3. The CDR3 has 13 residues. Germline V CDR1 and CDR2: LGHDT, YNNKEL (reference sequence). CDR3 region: CASSPHRGTEAFF. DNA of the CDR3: TGTGCCAGCAGCCCACACAGGGGGACTGAAGCTTTCTTT. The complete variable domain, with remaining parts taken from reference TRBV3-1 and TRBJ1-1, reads DTAVSQTPKYLVTQMGNDKSIKCEQNLGHDTMYWYKQDSKKFLKIMFSYNNKELIINETVPNRFSPKSPDKAHLNLHINSLELGDSAVYFCASSPHRGTEAFFGQGTRLTVV.

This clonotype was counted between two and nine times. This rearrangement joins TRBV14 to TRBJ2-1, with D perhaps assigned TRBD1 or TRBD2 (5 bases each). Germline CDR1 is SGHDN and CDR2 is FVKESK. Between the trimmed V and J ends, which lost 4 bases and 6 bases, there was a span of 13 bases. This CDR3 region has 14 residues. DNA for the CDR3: TGTGCCAGCAGCCCAACGGGGCTCTTCAATGAGCAGTTCTTC. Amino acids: CASSPTGLFNEQFF.

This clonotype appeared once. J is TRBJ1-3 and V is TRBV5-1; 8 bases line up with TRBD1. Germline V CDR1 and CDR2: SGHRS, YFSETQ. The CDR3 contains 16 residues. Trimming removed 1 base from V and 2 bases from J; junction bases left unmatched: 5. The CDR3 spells CASSLQGAGTGNTIYF. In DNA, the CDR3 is TGCGCCAGCAGCTTGCAGGGGGCCGGCACTGGAAACACCATATATTTT.

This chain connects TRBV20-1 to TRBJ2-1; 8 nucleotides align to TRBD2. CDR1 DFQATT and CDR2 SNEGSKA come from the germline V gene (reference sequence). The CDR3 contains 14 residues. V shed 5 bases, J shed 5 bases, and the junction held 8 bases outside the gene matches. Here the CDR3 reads CSAPARGGDNEQFF. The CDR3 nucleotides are TGCAGTGCTCCCGCCCGGGGGGGGGACAATGAGCAGTTCTTC.